This T cell receptor beta chain originates from a study of blood T cell repertoires in COVID-19. Study-wide context: The study drew acute and convalescent COVID-19 samples from the United States, Italy and Spain.

Per the original methods: Reference gene primer amplification gave estimated nucleated cell counts. Some clones are missing from TCRdb's copy, which holds only in-frame ones; the method was immunoSEQ multiplex PCR. V and J calls and clone size follow that table, whereas D and trimming were derived from the DNA. The sample holds around 450,000 clones, 70% to 90% seen once. CDR1 is SGHRS and CDR2 is YFSETQ in the germline V gene. The CDR3 is 12 residues long. The junction had 3 bases not matched to a gene; V was cut back by 2 bases and J by 8 bases. The cohort comprised adults aged 18 to 89 years residing in approximately 25 US areas. Cohorts were determined from participant-reported clinical history.

The chain has TRBV5-1 and TRBJ1-2, with 7 bases fitting TRBD1. This clonotype was obtained from a woman under 30 with acute COVID-19. The sequencing input was PBMCs or T cells enriched from blood (not recorded which). The DNA of the CDR3 is TGCGCCAGCAGCTTTGACAGGGAGGGCTACACCTTC. Amino acid sequence: CASSFDREGYTF.